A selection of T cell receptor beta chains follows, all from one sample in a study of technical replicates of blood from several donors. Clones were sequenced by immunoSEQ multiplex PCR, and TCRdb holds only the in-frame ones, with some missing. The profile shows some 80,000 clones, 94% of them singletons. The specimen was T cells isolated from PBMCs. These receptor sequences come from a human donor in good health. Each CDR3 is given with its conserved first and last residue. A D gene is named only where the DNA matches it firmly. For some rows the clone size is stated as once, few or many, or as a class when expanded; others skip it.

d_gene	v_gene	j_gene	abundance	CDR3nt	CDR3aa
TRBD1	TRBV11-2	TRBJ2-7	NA	TGTGCCAGCAGCTTAGATTTAAGGACAGGGGCCTACGAGCAGTACTTC	CASSLDLRTGAYEQYF
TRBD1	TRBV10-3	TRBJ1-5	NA	TGTGCCATCAGTGGAGGACAGGGGCTGCAGCCCCAGCATTTT	CAISGGQGLQPQHF
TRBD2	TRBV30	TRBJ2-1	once	TGTGCCTGGGACCCGGGACTAGCGGACAATGAGCAGTTCTTC	CAWDPGLADNEQFF
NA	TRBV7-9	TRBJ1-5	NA	TGTGCCAGCAGCTTAGGAGATCAGCCCCAGCATTTT	CASSLGDQPQHF
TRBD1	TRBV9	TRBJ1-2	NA	TGTGCCAGCAGTACTTCCGGGACAGTTTTAAACTATGGCTACACCTTC	CASSTSGTVLNYGYTF
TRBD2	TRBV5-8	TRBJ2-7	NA	TGTGCCAGCAGCCCCTGGGGGGGAGCGGGAGTTCAGGTCGAGCAGTACTTC	CASSPWGGAGVQVEQYF
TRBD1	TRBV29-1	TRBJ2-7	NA	TGCAGCGTTGAAGGACAGGGGGTCTACGAGCAGTACTTC	CSVEGQGVYEQYF
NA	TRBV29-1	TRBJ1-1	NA	TGCAGCGTTGACCCCGGGAGGACCGTCACTGAAGCTTTCTTT	CSVDPGRTVTEAFF
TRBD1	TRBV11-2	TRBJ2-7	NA	TGTGCCAGCAGCTTAGATGGACAGGGATTTAACGAGCAGTACTTC	CASSLDGQGFNEQYF
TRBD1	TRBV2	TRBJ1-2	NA	TGTGCCAGCAGAAGACAGGGGGCAGATGGCTACACCTTC	CASRRQGADGYTF
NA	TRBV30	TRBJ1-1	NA	TGTGCCTGGAGAGGGACTTTGAACACTGAAGCTTTCTTT	CAWRGTLNTEAFF
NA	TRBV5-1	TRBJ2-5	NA	TGCGCCAGCAGCTTGGAAAGTCTAGCGAGCGAGACCCAGTACTTC	CASSLESLASETQYF
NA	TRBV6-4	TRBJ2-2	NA	TGTGCCAGCAGTGCGACAGTGAACACCGGGGAGCTGTTTTTT	CASSATVNTGELFF
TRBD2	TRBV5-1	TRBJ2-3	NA	TGCGCCAGCAGCTTCCGACTAGCGGAGGGGGATACGCAGTATTTT	CASSFRLAEGDTQYF
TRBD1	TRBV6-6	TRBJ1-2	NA	TGTGCCAGCAGAAAAACTACAGGGGACGGCTACACCTTC	CASRKTTGDGYTF
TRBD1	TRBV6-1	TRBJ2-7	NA	TGTGCCAGCATAGGGGGACAGGGATGGAGCTACGAGCAGTACTTC	CASIGGQGWSYEQYF
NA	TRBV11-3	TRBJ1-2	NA	TGTGCCAGCAGCTTAGTAGCGGGTAACTATGGCTACACCTTC	CASSLVAGNYGYTF
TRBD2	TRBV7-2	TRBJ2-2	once	TGTGCCAGCAGCTTAAGGGACTATGGGCCCGGGGAGCTGTTTTTT	CASSLRDYGPGELFF
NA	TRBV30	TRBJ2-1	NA	TGTGCCTGGAGTACCAGCAATGAGCAGTTCTTC	CAWSTSNEQFF
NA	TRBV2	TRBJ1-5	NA	TGTGCCAGCGGGGGGGGCGGGCTAAGCAATCAGCCCCAGCATTTT	CASGGGGLSNQPQHF
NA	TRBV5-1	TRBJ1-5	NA	TGCGCCAGCAGTAGATTCCCGAAACAGGGCAATCAGCCCCAGCATTTT	CASSRFPKQGNQPQHF
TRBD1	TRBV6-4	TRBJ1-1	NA	TGTGCCAGCAGGGGTCCAGGGGGCACTGAAGCTTTCTTT	CASRGPGGTEAFF